The 28 T cell receptor beta chains below were found in one sample sequenced in a study of T cell responses to AZD1222 COVID-19 vaccine. Clones were read by immunoSEQ multiplex PCR, and TCRdb kept only the in-frame ones, dropping some. The data show about 150,000 clones, with around 90% seen just once and under 4% held by the top ten. Sequenced material: peripheral blood, taken 28 days after the second AZD1222 dose. The receptors derive from an adult who received the AZD1222 COVID-19 vaccine.

The rearrangement uses TRBV7-9 and TRBJ2-3; D remains ambiguous. Germline-derived CDR1 and CDR2 are SEHNR and FQNEAQ (reference sequence). V was trimmed by 4 bases and J by 2 bases, leaving 13 bases between them. The CDR3 spans 15 residues. As DNA, the CDR3 is TGTGCCAGCAGCTCCAGACAAGGAATCACAGATACGCAGTATTTT. It codes for CASSSRQGITDTQYF.

V usage is TRBV27 and J usage is TRBJ1-5; 8 bases fit TRBD1. This CDR3 region has 16 residues. Germline values: CDR1 MNHEY, CDR2 SMNVEV (reference sequence). V was pared by 8 bases and J by 2 bases, with 11 bases of the junction left unmatched. DNA for the CDR3: TGTGCCAGCGCTTTCCAGGGGGCGCGGGGCAATCAGCCCCAGCATTTT. This codes for CASAFQGARGNQPQHF.

V and J are TRBV6-1 and TRBJ2-1, with TRBD2 matching 14 bases. This CDR3 spans 18 amino acids. Trimming cost V 1 base and J 2 bases; bases outside gene matches: 4. Germline-derived CDR1 and CDR2 are MNHNS and SASEGT. The CDR3 nucleotides are TGTGCCAGCAGTGAAGGTCGACTAGCGGGAGGGGCCTACAATGAGCAGTTCTTC. This gives the protein CASSEGRLAGGAYNEQFF.

The gene calls are TRBV7-9 and TRBJ1-5; TRBD1 is a possible D gene (6 bases). V lost 4 bases and J lost 3, with 19 bases in between. CDR1 SEHNR and CDR2 FQNEAQ come from the germline V gene (reference sequence). The CDR3 consists of 17 residues. CDR3 residues: CASSSEGHPNTNQPQHF. The CDR3 DNA is TGTGCCAGCAGCTCCGAGGGACACCCAAATACCAATCAGCCCCAGCATTTT.

This clone has more than one count but fewer than ten. The chain recombines TRBV5-4 with TRBJ1-1; 8 positions match TRBD1. V gave up 0 bases and J gave up 9 bases; unmatched junction bases: 10. Germline V gives CDR1 SGHNT, CDR2 YYREEE (reference sequence). The CDR3 runs to 15 residues. Here the CDR3 DNA reads TGTGCCAGCAGCTTGGCTTTAGGACAGGGTTCTAAAGCTTTCTTT. Translating it yields CASSLALGQGSKAFF. Using reference TRBV5-4 and TRBJ1-1 for the parts outside the CDR3, the full variable domain is ETGVTQSPTHLIKTRGQQVTLRCSSQSGHNTVSWYQQALGQGPQFIFQYYREEENGRGNFPPRFSGLQFPNYSSELNVNALELDDSALYLCASSLALGQGSKAFFGQGTRLTVV.

The chain joins TRBV27 to TRBJ2-7; either TRBD1 or TRBD2 may fit D (5 bases each). The CDR3 is made up of 12 amino acids. V was clipped by 5 bases and J by 7 bases, with 12 bases between them. Germline CDR1 MNHEY, CDR2 SMNVEV (reference sequence). The CDR3 loop is CASSPGPQEQYF. Here the CDR3 DNA reads TGTGCCAGCAGTCCGGGACCCCAGGAGCAGTACTTC.

This clone occurred once. The gene calls are TRBV14 and TRBJ1-2, with a possible D match to TRBD1 (5 bases). Trimming took 4 bases from V and 4 from J, leaving 13 bases between them. The CDR3 is made up of 14 amino acids. Germline V gene sequence: CDR1 SGHDN, CDR2 FVKESK. In DNA, the CDR3 is TGTGCCAGCAGCCCCGGGACGGGACTCTATGGCTACACCTTC. Protein sequence: CASSPGTGLYGYTF. The variable domain in full, completed from reference TRBV14 and TRBJ1-2, reads EAGVTQFPSHSVIEKGQTVTLRCDPISGHDNLYWYRRVMGKEIKFLLHFVKESKQDESGMPNNRFLAERTGGTYSTLKVQPAELEDSGVYFCASSPGTGLYGYTFGSGTRLTVV.

J is TRBJ2-7 and V is TRBV6-6, with TRBD2 matching over 7 bases. Per germline, CDR1 MNHNY and CDR2 SVGAGI (reference sequence). The CDR3 contains 15 residues. V shed 0 bases, J shed 3 bases, and the junction held 5 bases outside the gene matches. This CDR3 reads CASSYSAGGSYEQYF. The CDR3 DNA is TGTGCCAGCAGTTACTCAGCGGGCGGGAGCTACGAGCAGTACTTC.

Concerning this clone: One end of the junction is discordant with germline, which a read error may explain. The chain recombines TRBV19 with TRBJ1-2, with 9 bases aligning to TRBD1. From germline, CDR1 is LNHDA and CDR2 SQIVND (reference sequence). The CDR3 has 15 residues. CDR3 bases: TGTGCCAGTAGTGTAGAGGACAGGGGCTTTTCTGGCTACACCTTC. It encodes CASSVEDRGFSGYTF.

The V call is TRBV7-9, the J call TRBJ1-1; 9 bases line up with TRBD1. Trimming removed 6 bases from V and 2 bases from J; junction bases left unmatched: 4. There are 14 residues in the CDR3. Germline CDR1 SEHNR, CDR2 FQNEAQ (reference sequence). CDR3 protein: CASSLTGGNTEAFF. The DNA of the CDR3 is TGTGCCAGCAGTCTCACAGGGGGCAACACTGAAGCTTTCTTT.

The genes are TRBV11-2 and TRBJ1-4, with D possibly TRBD1 on 6 matching bases. The CDR3 is made up of 17 amino acids. Trimming pared 0 bases from V and 7 bases from J, leaving 18 bases between. The germline V gene has CDR1 SGHAT and CDR2 FQNNGV. This chain's CDR3 is CASSLDSYRVEGEKLFF. The CDR3 coding sequence is TGTGCCAGCAGCTTAGATTCGTACAGGGTGGAAGGTGAAAAACTGTTTTTT.

Remarks on this clone: This sample includes further DNA sequences coding for the same CDR3. For the CDR3, the DNA is TGCAGTGCTAGAGGGGGGGAAAAACTGTTTTTT. This gives the protein CSARGGEKLFF. The V and J genes are TRBV20-1 and TRBJ1-4; the D gene is possibly TRBD1 (5 bases). Per the germline V gene, CDR1 is DFQATT and CDR2 is SNEGSKA (reference sequence). Trimming took 1 base from V and 8 from J, leaving 5 bases between them. This CDR3 region has 11 residues.

The V and J genes are TRBV2 and TRBJ2-3, with 9 bases identical to TRBD2. This CDR3 has 13 residues. CDR1 and CDR2 (germline): SNHLY, FYNNEI. After removal of 4 bases from V and 10 bases from J, the junction contained 6 bases not matched to a gene. CDR3 sequence reads: CASSAASGTAQYF. CDR3 DNA sequence: TGTGCCAGCAGTGCGGCTAGCGGGACAGCGCAGTATTTT.

The CDR3 coding sequence is TGTGCCAGCAGTGCCCGACAGGACCTCTCATACGAGCAGTACTTC. Its protein is CASSARQDLSYEQYF. This chain uses TRBV27 with TRBJ2-7, with D maybe TRBD1 (6 bases). Germline CDR1 and CDR2: MNHEY and SMNVEV (reference sequence). CDR3 size: 15 residues. The V end was cut by 5 bases, the J end by 4 bases, with 18 bases between.

This clone occurred once. The chain combines TRBV21-1 with TRBJ2-7; TRBD2, as called in the table, went unchecked against the DNA. TRBV21-1 is tagged as a pseudogene. CDR3 length: 16 residues. The CDR3 nucleotides are TGTGCCTTAACAATGAAGGAGCGGGAGGGGGGTACGAGGCAGTACTTC. Translated: CALTMKEREGGTRQYF.

The CDR3 protein is CASRDLSYNEQFF. Written as DNA, the CDR3 is TGTGCCAGCCGGGACCTCTCCTACAATGAGCAGTTCTTC. The chain has TRBV19 and TRBJ2-1; D could derive from TRBD1 or TRBD2 (5 bases each). From germline, CDR1 is LNHDA and CDR2 SQIVND (reference sequence). This CDR3 has 13 amino acids. Trimming pared 9 bases from V and 0 bases from J, leaving 9 bases between.

The V and J genes are TRBV6-5 and TRBJ1-1; D call uncertain. The CDR3 length is 12 residues. Germline V gene data show CDR1 as MNHEY and CDR2 as SVGAGI. Trimming took 10 bases from V and 3 from J, leaving 12 bases between them. The CDR3 sequence: CATLTGYTEAFF. CDR3 DNA: TGTGCCACCCTGACGGGCTACACTGAAGCTTTCTTT.

V and J are TRBV27 and TRBJ2-7; the match to TRBD1 covers 8 bases. Germline V lookup: CDR1 MNHEY, CDR2 SMNVEV (reference sequence). The CDR3 extends over 15 amino acids. J gave up 2 bases and V 6 bases, and 9 bases lay outside the gene matches. CDR3: CASRYPTGATYEQYF. The DNA of the CDR3 is TGTGCCAGCAGATACCCGACAGGGGCCACCTACGAGCAGTACTTC.

The chain carries TRBV18 and TRBJ1-2; D is undetermined. Germline values: CDR1 KGHSH, CDR2 LQKENI. With 4 bases removed from V and 4 bases from J, the gap between germline ends came to 7 bases. CDR3 size: 12 residues. CDR3 amino acids: CASSQNGYGYTF. In nucleotides, the CDR3 is TGTGCCAGCTCACAAAATGGCTATGGCTACACCTTC.

The rearrangement joins TRBV15 to TRBJ2-3, with D unresolved. The CDR3 contains 14 residues. V was trimmed by 5 bases and J by 7 bases, leaving 16 bases between them. Germline V lookup: CDR1 LNHNV, CDR2 YYDKDF (reference sequence). DNA of the CDR3: TGTGCCACCAGCCCGGCCGACGGAGTCAATACGCAGTATTTT. It translates to CATSPADGVNTQYF. Using reference TRBV15 and TRBJ2-3 for the parts outside the CDR3, the full variable domain is DAMVIQNPRYQVTQFGKPVTLSCSQTLNHNVMYWYQQKSSQAPKLLFHYYDKDFNNEADTPDNFQSRRPNTSFCFLDIRSPGLGDTAMYLCATSPADGVNTQYFGPGTRLTVL.

The rearrangement uses TRBV30 and TRBJ2-1; the D is unclear. This CDR3 is built from 12 residues. V gave up 0 bases and J gave up 5 bases, with 5 bases separating them. Germline V gene data show CDR1 as GTSNPN and CDR2 as SVGIG (reference sequence). Here the CDR3 reads CAWSVVHNEQFF. For the CDR3, the DNA is TGTGCCTGGAGTGTAGTCCACAATGAGCAGTTCTTC.

The CDR3 nucleotides read TGCGCCAGCAGCTCAGAAGGCCTGCAAGAGACCCAGTACTTC. This translates into CASSSEGLQETQYF. The J gene is TRBJ2-5, the V gene TRBV5-1; D is uncertain. Germline V lookup: CDR1 SGHRS, CDR2 YFSETQ. CDR3 length: 14 residues. Trimming took off 3 bases at V and 2 bases at J, with 11 bases between the two ends. The variable domain in full, with the rest retrieved from reference TRBV5-1 and TRBJ2-5, is KAGVTQTPRYLIKTRGQQVTLSCSPISGHRSVSWYQQTPGQGLQFLFEYFSETQRNKGNFPGRFSGRQFSNSRSEMNVSTLELGDSALYLCASSSEGLQETQYFGPGTRLLVL.

The chain employs TRBV25-1 and TRBJ1-2; no clear D gene. CDR1 and CDR2 from the germline V gene are MGHDK and SYGVNS. V was clipped by 5 bases and J by 7 bases, with 20 bases between them. The CDR3 consists of 15 residues. The CDR3 here is CASSQARGASGGYTF. CDR3 DNA sequence: TGTGCCAGCAGTCAGGCTCGAGGAGCTTCGGGTGGCTACACCTTC.

The chain couples TRBV5-1 to TRBJ2-2, with 8 positions matching TRBD1. The J segment lost 7 bases and the V segment lost 2 bases, leaving 4 bases of the junction unmatched. The V gene's germline CDR1 is SGHRS and CDR2 YFSETQ. The CDR3 contains 14 residues. The CDR3 here is CASSFEGQVGELFF. In nucleotides, the CDR3 is TGCGCCAGCAGCTTTGAGGGACAGGTCGGGGAGCTGTTTTTT.

This clone was seen just once. The V gene is TRBV18, the J gene TRBJ1-1, with a possible D match to TRBD1 (5 bases). Trimming shortened V by 3 bases and J by 8 bases, and 13 bases separated the two germline ends. CDR3 length equals 13 residues. From germline, CDR1 is KGHSH and CDR2 LQKENI. CDR3 loop: CASSPGDLWEAFF. CDR3 bases: TGTGCCAGCTCACCCGGGGACCTCTGGGAAGCTTTCTTT.

This clone was counted a single time. The chain recombines TRBV21-1 with TRBJ2-1. TRBV21-1 is a recognized pseudogene. The CDR3 runs 15 residues. The CDR3 nucleotides are TGTGCCAGCAGCCCATTAGGCCGGGTATGGGGTGAGCAGTTCTTC. As protein: CASSPLGRVWGEQFF.

The sample holds one count of this clone. The V gene is TRBV3-1 (or the pseudogene TRBV3-2), the J gene TRBJ2-3, with D hard to call. In germline, CDR1 is LGHDT, CDR2 YNNKEL (reference sequence). Deletions cut 5 bases from V and 0 bases from J, with 3 bases between. The CDR3 totals 12 residues. DNA of the CDR3: TGTGCCAGCAGCTTTAGCACAGATACGCAGTATTTT. The encoded protein is CASSFSTDTQYF.

The sample holds one count of this clone. V gene TRBV19 combines with J gene TRBJ1-1; 7 nucleotides align to TRBD1. CDR1 LNHDA and CDR2 SQIVND come from the germline V gene (reference sequence). There are 15 residues in the CDR3. J lost 10 bases, V lost 4 bases, and 15 bases had no gene match. The CDR3 spells CASSTSRQGSSGAFF. The CDR3 nucleotides read TGTGCCAGTAGTACTTCAAGACAGGGATCCAGCGGAGCTTTCTTT.